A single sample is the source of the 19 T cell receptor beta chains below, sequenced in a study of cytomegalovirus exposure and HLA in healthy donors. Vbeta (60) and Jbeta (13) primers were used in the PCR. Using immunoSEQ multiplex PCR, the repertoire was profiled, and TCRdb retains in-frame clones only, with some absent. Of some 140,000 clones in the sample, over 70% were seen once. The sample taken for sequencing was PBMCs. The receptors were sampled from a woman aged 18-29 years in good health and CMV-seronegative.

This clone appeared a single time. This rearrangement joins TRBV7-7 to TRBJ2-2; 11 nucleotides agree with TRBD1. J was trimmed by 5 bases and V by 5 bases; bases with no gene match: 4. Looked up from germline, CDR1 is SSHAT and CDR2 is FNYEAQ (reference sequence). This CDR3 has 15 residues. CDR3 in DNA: TGTGCCAGCAGCCCCGGGACAGGGGGGACCGGGGAGCTGTTTTTT. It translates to CASSPGTGGTGELFF.

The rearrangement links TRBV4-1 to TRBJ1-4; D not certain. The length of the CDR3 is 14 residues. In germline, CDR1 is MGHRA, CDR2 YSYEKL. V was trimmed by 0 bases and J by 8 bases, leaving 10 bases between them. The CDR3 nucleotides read TGCGCCAGCAGCCAAGATCGCCCGCAGGAAAAACTGTTTTTT. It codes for CASSQDRPQEKLFF.

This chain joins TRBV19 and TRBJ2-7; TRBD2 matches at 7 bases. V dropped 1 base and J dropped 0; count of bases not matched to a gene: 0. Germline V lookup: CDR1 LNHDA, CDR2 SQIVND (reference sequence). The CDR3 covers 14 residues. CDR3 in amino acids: CASSIGGGSYEQYF. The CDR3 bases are TGTGCCAGTAGTATAGGCGGGGGCTCCTACGAGCAGTACTTC. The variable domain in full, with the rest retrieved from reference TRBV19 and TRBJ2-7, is DGGITQSPKYLFRKEGQNVTLSCEQNLNHDAMYWYRQDPGQGLRLIYYSQIVNDFQKGDIAEGYSVSREKKESFPLTVTSAQKNPTAFYLCASSIGGGSYEQYFGPGTRLTVT.

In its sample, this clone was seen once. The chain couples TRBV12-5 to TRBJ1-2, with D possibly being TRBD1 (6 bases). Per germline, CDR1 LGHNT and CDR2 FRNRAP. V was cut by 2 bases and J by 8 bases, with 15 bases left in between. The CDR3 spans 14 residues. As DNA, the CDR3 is TGTGCTAGTGGTTTGTATTACAGGGTTGGGGGCTACACCTTC. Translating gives CASGLYYRVGGYTF.

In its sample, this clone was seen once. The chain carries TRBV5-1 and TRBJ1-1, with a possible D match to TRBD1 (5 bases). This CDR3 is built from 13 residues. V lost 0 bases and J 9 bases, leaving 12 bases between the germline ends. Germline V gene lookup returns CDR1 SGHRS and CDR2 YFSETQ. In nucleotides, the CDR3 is TGCGCCAGCAGCTTGGAAGGGGTCCAACAAGCTTTCTTT. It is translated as CASSLEGVQQAFF. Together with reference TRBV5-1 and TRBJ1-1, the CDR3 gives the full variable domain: KAGVTQTPRYLIKTRGQQVTLSCSPISGHRSVSWYQQTPGQGLQFLFEYFSETQRNKGNFPGRFSGRQFSNSRSEMNVSTLELGDSALYLCASSLEGVQQAFFGQGTRLTVV.

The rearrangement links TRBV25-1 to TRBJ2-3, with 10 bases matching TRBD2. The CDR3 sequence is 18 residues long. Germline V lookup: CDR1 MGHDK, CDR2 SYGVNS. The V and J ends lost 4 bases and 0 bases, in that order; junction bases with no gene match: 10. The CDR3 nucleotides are TGTGCCAGCAGTGGGGGGACAGCGGGAGGGACTAGCACAGATACGCAGTATTTT. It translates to CASSGGTAGGTSTDTQYF.

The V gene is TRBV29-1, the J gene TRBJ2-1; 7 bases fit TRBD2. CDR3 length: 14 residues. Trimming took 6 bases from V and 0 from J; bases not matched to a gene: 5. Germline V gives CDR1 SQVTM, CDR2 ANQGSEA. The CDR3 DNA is TGCAGCGTCTGGCGGGGGAGCTCCTACAATGAGCAGTTCTTC. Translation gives CSVWRGSSYNEQFF.

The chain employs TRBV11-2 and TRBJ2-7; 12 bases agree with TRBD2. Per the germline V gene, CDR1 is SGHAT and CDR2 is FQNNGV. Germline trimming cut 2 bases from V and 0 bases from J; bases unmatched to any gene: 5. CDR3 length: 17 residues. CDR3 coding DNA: TGTGCCAGCAGCTTAATCACTAGCGGGAGGAACTCCTACGAGCAGTACTTC. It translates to CASSLITSGRNSYEQYF. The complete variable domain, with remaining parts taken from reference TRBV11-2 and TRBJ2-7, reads EAGVAQSPRYKIIEKRQSVAFWCNPISGHATLYWYQQILGQGPKLLIQFQNNGVVDDSQLPKDRFSAERLKGVDSTLKIQPAKLEDSAVYLCASSLITSGRNSYEQYFGPGTRLTVT.

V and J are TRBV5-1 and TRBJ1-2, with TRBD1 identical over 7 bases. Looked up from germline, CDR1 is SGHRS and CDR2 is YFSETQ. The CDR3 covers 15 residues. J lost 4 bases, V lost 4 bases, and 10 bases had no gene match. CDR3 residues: CASSTTGDIVYGYTF. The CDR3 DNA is TGCGCCAGCAGCACAACAGGGGACATCGTCTATGGCTACACCTTC.

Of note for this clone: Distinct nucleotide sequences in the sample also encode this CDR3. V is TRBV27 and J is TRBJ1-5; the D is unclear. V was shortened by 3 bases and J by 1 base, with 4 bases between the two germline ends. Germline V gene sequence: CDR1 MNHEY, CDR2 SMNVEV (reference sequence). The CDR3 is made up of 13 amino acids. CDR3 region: CASSFLSNQPQHF. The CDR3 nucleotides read TGTGCCAGCAGTTTCTTGAGCAATCAGCCCCAGCATTTT.

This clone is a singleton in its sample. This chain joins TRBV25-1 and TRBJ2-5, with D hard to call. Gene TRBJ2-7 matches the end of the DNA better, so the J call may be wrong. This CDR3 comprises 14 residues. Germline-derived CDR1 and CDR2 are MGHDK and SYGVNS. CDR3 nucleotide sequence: TGTGCCAGCAGTGATACGTCGAGCTCCTACGAGCAGTACTTC. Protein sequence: CASSDTSSSYEQYF.

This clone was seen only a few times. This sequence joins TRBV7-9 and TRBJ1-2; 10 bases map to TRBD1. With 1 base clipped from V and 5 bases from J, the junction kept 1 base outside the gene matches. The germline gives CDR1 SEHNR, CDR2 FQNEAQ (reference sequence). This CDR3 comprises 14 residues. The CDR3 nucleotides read TGTGCCAGCAGCTTAGAGGGACAGGGGTATGGCTACACCTTC. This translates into CASSLEGQGYGYTF. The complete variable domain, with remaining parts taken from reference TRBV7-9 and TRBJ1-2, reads DTGVSQNPRHKITKRGQNVTFRCDPISEHNRLYWYRQTLGQGPEFLTYFQNEAQLEKSRLLSDRFSAERPKGSFSTLEIQRTEQGDSAMYLCASSLEGQGYGYTFGSGTRLTVV.

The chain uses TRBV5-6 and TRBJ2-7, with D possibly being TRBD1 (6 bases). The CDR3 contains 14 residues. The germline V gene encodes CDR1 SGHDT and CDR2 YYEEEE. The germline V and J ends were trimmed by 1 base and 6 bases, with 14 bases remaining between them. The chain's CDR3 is CASSLFTGILEQYF. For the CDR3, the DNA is TGTGCCAGCAGCTTGTTTACAGGGATTCTCGAGCAGTACTTC.

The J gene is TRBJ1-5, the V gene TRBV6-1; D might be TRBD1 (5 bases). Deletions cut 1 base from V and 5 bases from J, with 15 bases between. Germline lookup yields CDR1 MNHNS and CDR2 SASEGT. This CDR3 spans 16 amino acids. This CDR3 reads CASSEGRDSWDQPQHF. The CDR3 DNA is TGTGCCAGCAGTGAAGGAAGAGACAGCTGGGATCAGCCCCAGCATTTT.

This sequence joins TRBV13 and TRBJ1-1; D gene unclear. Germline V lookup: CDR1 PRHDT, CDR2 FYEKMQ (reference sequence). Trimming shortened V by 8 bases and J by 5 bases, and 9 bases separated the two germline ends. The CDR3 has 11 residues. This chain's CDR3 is CASQYVTEAFF. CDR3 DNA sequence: TGTGCCAGCCAGTACGTGACTGAAGCTTTCTTT.

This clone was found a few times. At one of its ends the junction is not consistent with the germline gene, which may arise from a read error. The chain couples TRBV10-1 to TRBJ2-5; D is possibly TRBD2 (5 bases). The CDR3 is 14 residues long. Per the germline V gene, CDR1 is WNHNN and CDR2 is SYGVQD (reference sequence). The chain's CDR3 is CASSPSGNQESQYF. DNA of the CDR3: TGCGCCAGCAGCCCCTCGGGAAATCAAGAGTCCCAGTACTTC.

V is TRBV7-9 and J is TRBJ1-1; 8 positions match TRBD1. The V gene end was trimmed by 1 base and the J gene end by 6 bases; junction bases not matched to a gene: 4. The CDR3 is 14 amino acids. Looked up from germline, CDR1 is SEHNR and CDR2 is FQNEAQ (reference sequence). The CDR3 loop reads CASSLGTGRAEAFF. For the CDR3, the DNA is TGTGCCAGCAGCTTAGGGACAGGGAGGGCTGAAGCTTTCTTT. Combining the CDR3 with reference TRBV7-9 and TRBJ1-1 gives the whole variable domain DTGVSQNPRHKITKRGQNVTFRCDPISEHNRLYWYRQTLGQGPEFLTYFQNEAQLEKSRLLSDRFSAERPKGSFSTLEIQRTEQGDSAMYLCASSLGTGRAEAFFGQGTRLTVV.

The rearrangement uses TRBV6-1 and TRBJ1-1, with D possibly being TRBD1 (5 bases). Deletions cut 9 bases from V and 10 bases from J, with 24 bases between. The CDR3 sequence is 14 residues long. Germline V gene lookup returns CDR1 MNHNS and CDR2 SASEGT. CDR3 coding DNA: TGTGCCAGTAGGAGAGGACAAAGCCTCGTCGGAGCTTTCTTT. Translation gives CASRRGQSLVGAFF.

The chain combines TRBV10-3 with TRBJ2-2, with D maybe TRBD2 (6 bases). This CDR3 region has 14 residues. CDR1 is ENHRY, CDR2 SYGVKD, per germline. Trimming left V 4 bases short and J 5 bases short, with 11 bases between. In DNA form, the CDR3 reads TGTGCCATCAGTGGGTCGGAGGGGACCGGGGAGCTGTTTTTT. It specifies CAISGSEGTGELFF.